Following are 17 T cell receptor beta chains from one sample sequenced in a study of identical twins. TCRdb itself ran the 5' RACE reads through MiXCR, one entry per CDR3 protein. The table lists about 530,000 distinct CDR3 sequences, 13% to 15% of them singletons. The sample was also linked to a second study, of yellow fever vaccine responses in identical twins.

Sequenced: CD4+ T cells sorted from blood. Receptors originate from a woman younger than 30 in good health.

In this sample, this clonotype turned up once. This chain connects TRBV24-1 to TRBJ2-1; perhaps TRBD2 as D (5 bases). The CDR3 consists of 14 residues. CDR1 and CDR2 from the germline V gene are KGHDR and SFDVKD. V gave up 6 bases and J gave up 0 bases, with 8 bases separating them. CDR3 residues: CATSTGNSYNEQFF. CDR3 bases: TGTGCCACCAGTACGGGAAACTCCTACAATGAGCAGTTCTTC.

This clonotype was recorded only once. The gene calls are TRBV9 and TRBJ2-7; 11 nucleotides align to TRBD2. This CDR3 has 18 residues. Germline assignment: CDR1 SGDLS and CDR2 YYNGEE. The trim removed 0 bases at V and 0 bases at J, leaving 8 bases unmatched. In nucleotides, the CDR3 is TGTGCCAGCAGCGTAGCTACTGGTACTAGCGGGAGCTCCTACGAGCAGTACTTC. It codes for CASSVATGTSGSSYEQYF.

This clonotype was counted many times. This chain connects TRBV3-1 to TRBJ2-5, with D perhaps matching TRBD2 (5 bases). CDR1 and CDR2 (germline): LGHDT, YNNKEL (reference sequence). CDR3 length: 13 amino acids. V was pared by 6 bases and J by 4 bases, with 12 bases between. The CDR3 DNA sequence: TGTGCCAGCAGGGAGGCAGTGGTAGAGACCCAGTACTTC. This gives the protein CASREAVVETQYF.

The V gene is TRBV7-7, the J gene TRBJ2-3; D not certain. Germline-derived CDR1 and CDR2 are SSHAT and FNYEAQ (reference sequence). This CDR3 has 15 amino acids. Trimming pared 5 bases from V and 0 bases from J, leaving 12 bases between. The CDR3 is CASSPSPSSTDTQYF. CDR3 nucleotides: TGTGCCAGCAGCCCTAGTCCCAGTAGCACAGATACGCAGTATTTT.

This clonotype showed up just a few times. This chain joins TRBV10-3 and TRBJ2-5; a possible D gene is TRBD1 (5 bases). Germline loops: CDR1 ENHRY, CDR2 SYGVKD. This CDR3 contains 15 residues. The V end was cut by 0 bases, the J end by 3 bases, with 11 bases between. The CDR3 DNA sequence: TGTGCCATCAGTGAGTCGGCGTTAGGGGAAGAGACCCAGTACTTC. It yields the protein CAISESALGEETQYF.

V is TRBV6-1 and J is TRBJ1-1, with 7 positions matching TRBD1. After removal of 6 bases from V and 8 bases from J, the junction contained 18 bases not matched to a gene. In germline, CDR1 is MNHNS, CDR2 SASEGT. CDR3 length: 16 amino acids. The CDR3 DNA is TGTGCCAGCAGCAGGGGCGGAAACAGGGGCGTAGGAGAAGCTTTCTTT. Amino acid sequence: CASSRGGNRGVGEAFF.

This chain connects TRBV20-1 to TRBJ1-2; 9 bases fit TRBD1. Germline CDR1 DFQATT, CDR2 SNEGSKA (reference sequence). Trimming cost V 2 bases and J 3 bases; bases outside gene matches: 4. This CDR3 is 14 amino acids long. CDR3 amino acids: CSARTGQGYYGYTF. The CDR3 DNA sequence: TGCAGTGCTAGAACGGGACAGGGATACTATGGCTACACCTTC.

This clonotype showed up just a few times. This chain connects TRBV11-2 to TRBJ2-3, with 13 bases that match TRBD2. CDR1 SGHAT and CDR2 FQNNGV come from the germline V gene. V shed 5 bases and J 2 bases; nucleotides not matched to a gene: 10. CDR3 length equals 18 residues. The CDR3 region is CASSPFRLAGGATDTQYF. The CDR3 DNA follows: TGTGCCAGCAGCCCCTTCCGACTAGCGGGGGGAGCCACAGATACGCAGTATTTT. The full variable domain, rest sourced from reference TRBV11-2 and TRBJ2-3, is EAGVAQSPRYKIIEKRQSVAFWCNPISGHATLYWYQQILGQGPKLLIQFQNNGVVDDSQLPKDRFSAERLKGVDSTLKIQPAKLEDSAVYLCASSPFRLAGGATDTQYFGPGTRLTVL.

This clonotype has only a few counts. V gene TRBV7-9 combines with J gene TRBJ2-3, with D possibly TRBD2 on 6 matching bases. V was cut by 2 bases and J by 7 bases, with 22 bases left in between. The CDR3 is 17 amino acids. The V gene's germline CDR1 is SEHNR and CDR2 FQNEAQ (reference sequence). CDR3 sequence (DNA): TGTGCCAGCAGCTTACAAGAGCTAGCGAGACCAATTTATACGCAGTATTTT. This encodes CASSLQELARPIYTQYF.

This sequence joins TRBV5-1 and TRBJ2-1; TRBD2 matches 10 bases. Germline V gives CDR1 SGHRS, CDR2 YFSETQ. The CDR3 runs to 15 residues. Trimming took 4 bases from V and 2 from J; bases not matched to a gene: 3. The CDR3 nucleotides are TGCGCCAGCAGCGTTAGCGGGAGGACCTACAATGAGCAGTTCTTC. Protein sequence: CASSVSGRTYNEQFF.

This clonotype was observed a few times. The chain carries TRBV2 and TRBJ2-3; 13 positions agree with TRBD2. The length of the CDR3 is 15 residues. Germline V lookup: CDR1 SNHLY, CDR2 FYNNEI. This CDR3 reads CATGLAGTSTDTQYF. The CDR3 DNA reads as TGTGCGACGGGACTAGCGGGAACTAGCACAGATACGCAGTATTTT.

This clonotype was counted many times. The chain recombines TRBV5-1 with TRBJ1-5; no clear D gene. Trimming left V 0 bases short and J 1 base short, with 11 bases between. The CDR3 loop spans 16 amino acids. From germline, CDR1 is SGHRS and CDR2 YFSETQ. The CDR3 reads CASSLDGRESNQPQHF. As DNA, the CDR3 is TGCGCCAGCAGCTTGGACGGGAGGGAAAGCAATCAGCCCCAGCATTTT.

The V call is TRBV7-3, the J call TRBJ2-3, with 9 bases lining up with TRBD2. Germline CDR1 is SGHTA and CDR2 is FQGTGA. V lost 5 bases and J lost 2; bases outside the gene matches: 5. The CDR3 totals 15 residues. The CDR3 sequence: CASSRTSAITDTQYF. The DNA for the CDR3 is TGTGCCAGCAGCCGGACTAGCGCCATCACAGATACGCAGTATTTT.

Here the CDR3 reads CASSSSASSYEQYF. CDR3 DNA sequence: TGTGCCAGCAGTTCCTCAGCGTCCTCCTACGAGCAGTACTTC. The V call is TRBV12-3 or TRBV12-4, the J call TRBJ2-7, with no clear D. The V gene lost 4 bases and the J gene lost 0 bases, with 10 bases spanning the gap. The CDR3 extends over 14 amino acids.

The chain joins TRBV12-3 or TRBV12-4 to TRBJ1-1; 7 nucleotides align to TRBD1. The ends lost 6 bases at V and 10 bases at J; junction bases unmatched: 11. The CDR3 has 13 amino acids. The CDR3 here is CASRPGQMYSAFF. CDR3 DNA: TGTGCCAGCAGGCCGGGACAGATGTATTCAGCTTTCTTT.

The chain combines TRBV12-3 or TRBV12-4 with TRBJ2-1, with 10 bases identical to TRBD1. The CDR3 is 16 residues long. The trim removed 5 bases at V and 8 bases at J, leaving 12 bases unmatched. CDR3 DNA: TGTGCCAGCAGTATCCTAGGGGGACAGGGGAAAGATGAGCAGTTCTTC. This codes for CASSILGGQGKDEQFF.

V is TRBV19 and J is TRBJ2-7, with TRBD1 matching over 10 bases. Losses at the gene ends were 1 base for V and 1 base for J; bases not matched to a gene: 1. This CDR3 comprises 15 residues. In germline, CDR1 is LNHDA, CDR2 SQIVND (reference sequence). The CDR3 nucleotides are TGTGCCAGTAGTATAGGGACAGGGGGATCCTACGAGCAGTACTTC. Amino acid sequence: CASSIGTGGSYEQYF.